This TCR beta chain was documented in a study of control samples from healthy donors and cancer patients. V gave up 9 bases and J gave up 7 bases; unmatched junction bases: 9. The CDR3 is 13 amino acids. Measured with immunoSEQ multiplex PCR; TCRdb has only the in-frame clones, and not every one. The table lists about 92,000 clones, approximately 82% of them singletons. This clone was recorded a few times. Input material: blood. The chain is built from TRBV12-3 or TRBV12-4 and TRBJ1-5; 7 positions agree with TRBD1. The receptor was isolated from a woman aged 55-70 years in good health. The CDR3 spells CASRGQPGQPQHF. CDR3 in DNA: TGTGCCAGTCGGGGACAGCCTGGGCAGCCCCAGCATTTT.